This entry concerns a single TCR beta chain. Its antigen is undetermined. The sample belongs to a study of CD8+ T cells in alopecia areata. The treatment denotes: oral pan-JAK inhibitor, 5-10 mg twice daily. Broader study findings: Lesional scalp, notably in alopecia totalis/universalis, had clonality above that of normal scalp. Scalp clonality and expanded CD8+ clones among the top 100 showed significant decreases with tofacitinib. Many expanded lesional clones remained in scalp and blood on tofacitinib.

Trimming removed 4 bases at V and 6 bases at J, with 10 bases between. This CDR3 is built from 12 residues. CDR1 and CDR2 (germline): MGHDK, SYGVNS. cDNA prepared by RNA extraction and subsequent reverse transcription served as the template for sequencing. The protocol was immunoSEQ multiplex PCR, while the TCRdb copy is restricted to in-frame clones and leaves out a portion. Among roughly 180,000 clones, 60% to 70% were seen once, and the ten largest hold approximately 3.4%. The origin of this receptor is a human donor with alopecia areata. The material sequenced was CD4+ T cells sorted from blood, taken at week 4, from a patient treated with tofacitinib. The chain uses TRBV25-1 and TRBJ2-7; D not resolved. This chain's CDR3 is CASSGQVGEQYF. CDR3 nucleotides: TGTGCCAGCAGTGGGCAGGTGGGCGAGCAGTACTTC.